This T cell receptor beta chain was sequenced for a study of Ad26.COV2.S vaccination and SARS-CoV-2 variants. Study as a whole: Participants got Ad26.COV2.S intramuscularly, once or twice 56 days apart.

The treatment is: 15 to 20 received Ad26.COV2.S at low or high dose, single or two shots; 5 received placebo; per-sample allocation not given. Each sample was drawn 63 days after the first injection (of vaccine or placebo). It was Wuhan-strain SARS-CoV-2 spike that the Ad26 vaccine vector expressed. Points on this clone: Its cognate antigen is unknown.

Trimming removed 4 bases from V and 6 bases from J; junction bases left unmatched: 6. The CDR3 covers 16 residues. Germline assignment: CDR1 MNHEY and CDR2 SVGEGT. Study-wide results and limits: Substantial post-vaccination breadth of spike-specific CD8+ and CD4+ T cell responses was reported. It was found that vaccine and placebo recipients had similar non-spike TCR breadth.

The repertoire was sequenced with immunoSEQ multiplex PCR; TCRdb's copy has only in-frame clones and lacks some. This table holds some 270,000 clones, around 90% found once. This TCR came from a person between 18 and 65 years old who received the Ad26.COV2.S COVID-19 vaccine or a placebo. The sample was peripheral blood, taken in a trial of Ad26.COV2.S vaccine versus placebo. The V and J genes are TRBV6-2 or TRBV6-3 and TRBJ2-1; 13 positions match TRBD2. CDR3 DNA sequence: TGTGCCAGCAGTTTCCAACTAGCGGGAGGGGTCAATGAGCAGTTCTTC. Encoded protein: CASSFQLAGGVNEQFF.